Shown below are 15 T cell receptor beta chains from a single sample sequenced in a study of blood T cell repertoires in COVID-19. Some clones are missing from TCRdb's copy, which holds only in-frame ones; the method was immunoSEQ multiplex PCR. The sample shows 350,000 to 400,000 clones, around 87% of them seen only once. The sequenced material came from PBMCs or T cells enriched from blood (not recorded which). All receptors come from a man aged 40-49 years in a cohort exposed to, infected with or recovered from COVID-19 (not recorded which).

This chain links TRBV7-8 with TRBJ2-7, with 15 bases lining up with TRBD2. The V segment lost 4 bases and the J segment 5 bases; nucleotides outside the gene matches: 9. The CDR3 loop spans 17 amino acids. Germline V lookup: CDR1 SGHVS, CDR2 FQNEAQ. The chain's CDR3 is CASSSSGTSGRFDEQYF. Here the CDR3 DNA reads TGTGCCAGCAGCTCGTCCGGGACTAGCGGGAGGTTCGACGAGCAGTACTTC.

The V gene is TRBV18, the J gene TRBJ2-1; 10 positions agree with TRBD2. CDR1 KGHSH and CDR2 LQKENI come from the germline V gene. Germline trimming cut 0 bases from V and 7 bases from J; bases unmatched to any gene: 6. CDR3 size: 16 residues. The CDR3 nucleotides are TGTGCCAGCTCACCACCGAACAGCGGGAGGGGGAATGAGCAGTTCTTC. Its translation is CASSPPNSGRGNEQFF.

A note on this clone: Other nucleotide sequences from this sample produce the same CDR3. The chain joins TRBV18 to TRBJ1-1, with 8 bases identical to TRBD1. Germline V gene sequence: CDR1 KGHSH, CDR2 LQKENI. Trimming cost V 3 bases and J 5 bases; bases outside gene matches: 5. This CDR3 has 14 residues. CDR3 nucleotide sequence: TGTGCCAGCTCACCCGGACAGGGTGAAACTGAAGCTTTCTTT. Protein sequence: CASSPGQGETEAFF. Combining the CDR3 with reference TRBV18 and TRBJ1-1 gives the whole variable domain NAGVMQNPRHLVRRRGQEARLRCSPMKGHSHVYWYRQLPEEGLKFMVYLQKENIIDESGMPKERFSAEFPKEGPSILRIQQVVRGDSAAYFCASSPGQGETEAFFGQGTRLTVV.

V and J are TRBV27 and TRBJ2-3; 13 bases are shared with TRBD2. The CDR3 spans 17 residues. CDR1 is MNHEY and CDR2 is SMNVEV in the germline V gene (reference sequence). The V and J ends lost 3 bases and 7 bases, in that order; junction bases with no gene match: 10. This CDR3 reads CASSLMGTTSGRNTQYF. Here the CDR3 DNA reads TGTGCCAGCAGTTTGATGGGAACGACTAGCGGGAGGAATACGCAGTATTTT.

V gene TRBV18 combines with J gene TRBJ2-2; 9 bases are shared with TRBD1. Germline V CDR1 and CDR2: KGHSH, LQKENI. This CDR3 is built from 15 residues. J gave up 1 base and V 5 bases, and 2 bases lay outside the gene matches. The CDR3 protein is CASSTGQGNTGELFF. CDR3 DNA: TGTGCCAGCTCAACGGGACAGGGGAACACCGGGGAGCTGTTTTTT.

The V gene is TRBV30, the J gene TRBJ2-7; possible D gene TRBD2, 6 bases. Looked up from germline, CDR1 is GTSNPN and CDR2 is SVGIG (reference sequence). This CDR3 region has 12 residues. CDR3: CATAGRVYEQYF. The CDR3, as DNA: TGTGCGACGGCGGGACGGGTCTACGAGCAGTACTTC.

The chain is built from TRBV5-4 and TRBJ1-5, with 7 bases that match TRBD1. CDR1 is SGHNT, CDR2 YYREEE, per germline (reference sequence). This CDR3 is built from 14 residues. Trimming cost V 4 bases and J 4 bases; bases outside gene matches: 5. CDR3 amino acids: CASSIDRANQPQHF. DNA for the CDR3: TGTGCCAGCAGCATCGACAGGGCTAATCAGCCCCAGCATTTT.

The chain combines TRBV21-1 with TRBJ2-1; the table's D call, TRBD2, was not checked against the DNA. TRBV21-1 is a known pseudogene. CDR3 length: 16 residues. This CDR3 is CASSKSLGVRDNEQFF. In nucleotides, the CDR3 is TGTGCCAGCAGCAAAAGCTTGGGAGTACGGGACAATGAGCAGTTCTTC.

The CDR3 region has the DNA TGTGCCAGCAGTGGTCGACAGGGGGAGCAGTACTTC. Translated: CASSGRQGEQYF. This chain joins TRBV28 and TRBJ2-7, with 8 bases fitting TRBD1. The CDR3 runs to 12 residues. Germline CDR1 is MDHEN and CDR2 is SYDVKM. V was pared by 5 bases and J by 7 bases, with 4 bases of the junction left unmatched.

The chain is built from TRBV25-1 and TRBJ1-2; D remains ambiguous. Germline-derived CDR1 and CDR2 are MGHDK and SYGVNS. The ends were cut back, 1 base at V and 6 bases at J, with 9 bases in the middle. The CDR3 extends over 13 amino acids. The CDR3 spells CASSESSVDGYTF. CDR3 nucleotide sequence: TGTGCCAGCAGTGAATCGTCAGTCGATGGCTACACCTTC.

The chain couples TRBV5-1 to TRBJ2-5; D is possibly TRBD2 (5 bases). Trimming stripped 3 bases from V and 6 bases from J, with 15 bases between. From germline, CDR1 is SGHRS and CDR2 YFSETQ. The CDR3 is made up of 14 amino acids. Written as DNA, the CDR3 is TGCGCCAGCAGCTCGGACTCGCCGGGGAAGACCCAGTACTTC. Its protein product is CASSSDSPGKTQYF.

This clone was detected only once. The chain uses TRBV18 and TRBJ2-1; 10 nucleotides agree with TRBD2. Trimming at V came to 1 base and at J to 7 bases, leaving 7 bases not matched to a gene. The CDR3 is made up of 16 amino acids. Looked up from germline, CDR1 is KGHSH and CDR2 is LQKENI. The CDR3 DNA sequence: TGTGCCAGCTCACCACGGGCTAGCGGGAGATGGAATGAGCAGTTCTTC. This sequence encodes CASSPRASGRWNEQFF.

The chain recombines TRBV19 with TRBJ1-5; weak D call: TRBD1 (5 bases). Looked up from germline, CDR1 is LNHDA and CDR2 is SQIVND (reference sequence). The CDR3 consists of 16 residues. Trimming removed 1 base from V and 5 bases from J, with 15 bases in between. As DNA, the CDR3 is TGTGCCAGTAGTATAGGAGGGGTTTCGGGGGATCAGCCCCAGCATTTT. Translating it yields CASSIGGVSGDQPQHF. Using reference TRBV19 and TRBJ1-5 for the parts outside the CDR3, the full variable domain is DGGITQSPKYLFRKEGQNVTLSCEQNLNHDAMYWYRQDPGQGLRLIYYSQIVNDFQKGDIAEGYSVSREKKESFPLTVTSAQKNPTAFYLCASSIGGVSGDQPQHFGDGTRLSIL.

A note on this clone: This specimen includes other DNA sequences encoding the same CDR3. The chain carries TRBV5-1 and TRBJ1-3; D remains unclear. V was trimmed by 2 bases and J by 0 bases, leaving 9 bases between them. The CDR3 runs 15 residues. Germline V gene sequence: CDR1 SGHRS, CDR2 YFSETQ. The CDR3 reads CASSLVGASGNTIYF. Here the CDR3 DNA reads TGCGCCAGCAGCTTAGTTGGAGCCTCTGGAAACACCATATATTTT.

The V gene is TRBV6-2 or TRBV6-3, the J gene TRBJ1-1; weak D call: TRBD1 (6 bases). V lost 5 bases and J lost 0, with 13 bases in between. Germline V lookup: CDR1 MNHEY, CDR2 SVGEGT. CDR3 length: 15 amino acids. CDR3 in amino acids: CASSRGQIVNTEAFF. The DNA of the CDR3 is TGTGCCAGCAGTCGCGGACAGATAGTGAACACTGAAGCTTTCTTT.